What follows describes a single T cell receptor beta chain. Its specificity is unknown. Primers: 60 Vbeta forward and 13 Jbeta reverse. This table comes from immunoSEQ multiplex PCR, and its TCRdb copy is limited to in-frame clones, with some not included. The sample lists 150,000 to 200,000 clones; 76% were seen once. This sample stems from a study of cytomegalovirus exposure and HLA in healthy donors. Trimming cost V 4 bases and J 1 base; bases outside gene matches: 6. CDR1 and CDR2 from the germline V gene are MNHNS and SASEGT. This CDR3 region has 17 residues. Study-wide findings and caveats: The authors later found TCR association rates varying by HLA locus, with DRB1 most and HLA-C fewest. The dataset shows that most TCR sequences were rare, while some public TCRs occurred in many donors. Among TCR beta chains, those listed as cytomegalovirus-associated numbered about 160.

The J gene is TRBJ2-6, the V gene TRBV6-1; 8 positions match TRBD1. This sequence was found in a male donor in good health and CMV-seronegative. The sequenced material came from PBMCs. The CDR3 DNA sequence: TGTGCCAGCAGTGGGACAGGGTGGTCATCTGGGGCCAACGTCCTGACTTTC. Protein product: CASSGTGWSSGANVLTF.